Below, one T cell receptor (beta chain) is given with its context. Antigen: not known. Primers: 60 Vbeta forward and 13 Jbeta reverse. TCRdb's table, derived via immunoSEQ multiplex PCR, lists solely in-frame clones and lacks some. The data contain more than 95,000 clones, about 81% of them singletons. These data belong to a study of cytomegalovirus exposure and HLA in healthy donors. Overall study: The study placed roughly four fifths of its approximately 400 genotyped donors in the Caucasian-associated ancestry cluster. Study findings and constraints: TCR beta chain V- and J-gene trimming was linked, in a later analysis, to a missense variant in DCLRE1C. Analyzed later, association rates of TCRs varied across HLA loci, with DRB1 most and HLA-C fewest. Among the most significant clusters, several appeared linked to common viral pathogens in a later analysis.

Germline V gene data show CDR1 as LNHDA and CDR2 as SQIVND (reference sequence). This CDR3 contains 13 residues. The V end lost 6 bases, the J end lost 5 bases, and 13 bases lay between the germline ends. The clonotype originates from a woman in her thirties in good health and CMV-seronegative. The gene calls are TRBV19 and TRBJ1-1; no clear D. Source material: PBMCs. CDR3 region: CASRTNSGTEAFF. The CDR3 DNA sequence: TGTGCCAGTAGGACGAATTCGGGGACTGAAGCTTTCTTT.